The 25 T cell receptor beta chains listed next were all sequenced from one sample in a study of regulatory T cells in long-lasting Graves disease. The time point is: newly diagnosed GD, antithyroid drugs for less than 3 months. Extracted RNA from PBMCs served as the source of the TCR library. Combining iRepertoire HTBI primers with Arm-PCR of CDR3 regions, the authors built TCR beta libraries. Via MiXCR, TCRdb re-called the multiplex PCR reads, giving one row per CDR3 protein. The sample has roughly 350,000 distinct CDR3 sequences; about a sixth are singletons. These same data were also listed under a study on T cells in Graves' hyperthyroidism and ophthalmopathy.

Sequencing was performed on peripheral blood mononuclear cells (PBMCs), taken at new diagnosis, from a patient treated with antithyroid drugs. The receptors were sampled from a man aged 40-49 years with Graves disease.

This rearrangement joins TRBV30 to TRBJ1-1; D not resolved. From germline, CDR1 is GTSNPN and CDR2 SVGIG (reference sequence). V was trimmed by 5 bases and J by 1 base, leaving 14 bases between them. This CDR3 contains 14 residues. CDR3 sequence: CAWVAGGRNTEAFF. CDR3 coding DNA: TGTGCCTGGGTGGCAGGCGGAAGGAACACTGAAGCTTTCTTT.

This clonotype was seen a few times. V gene TRBV7-9 combines with J gene TRBJ2-2; unclear D gene. V lost 1 base and J 9 bases, leaving 9 bases between the germline ends. CDR1 is SEHNR and CDR2 is FQNEAQ in the germline V gene (reference sequence). The CDR3 covers 13 residues. The CDR3 is CASSLGGIRELFF. Written as DNA, the CDR3 is TGTGCCAGCAGCTTAGGTGGGATCCGGGAGCTGTTTTTT.

This clonotype was counted at least ten times. The chain uses TRBV11-2 and TRBJ2-1, with D perhaps matching TRBD1 (6 bases). The CDR3 spans 16 residues. V shed 5 bases and J shed 9 bases, with 23 bases lying between them. Germline V gives CDR1 SGHAT, CDR2 FQNNGV. CDR3 DNA sequence: TGTGCCAGCAGCCGCCCTCCGGCCGGGACAAGGGGTGAGCAGTTCTTC. Translating gives CASSRPPAGTRGEQFF.

This clonotype showed up many times. This chain joins TRBV28 and TRBJ1-4; D remains ambiguous. The germline V gene encodes CDR1 MDHEN and CDR2 SYDVKM. This CDR3 region has 14 residues. Trimming cost V 5 bases and J 0 bases, with 7 bases left between them. CDR3 sequence reads: CASSPPSTNEKLFF. CDR3 in DNA: TGTGCCAGCAGTCCGCCTTCAACTAATGAAAAACTGTTTTTT. Complete variable domain (other parts from reference TRBV28 and TRBJ1-4): DVKVTQSSRYLVKRTGEKVFLECVQDMDHENMFWYRQDPGLGLRLIYFSYDVKMKEKGDIPEGYSVSREKKERFSLILESASTNQTSMYLCASSPPSTNEKLFFGSGTQLSVL.

This clonotype was found many times. The rearrangement links TRBV20-1 to TRBJ2-3; 7 bases line up with TRBD1. There are 13 residues in the CDR3. Per germline, CDR1 DFQATT and CDR2 SNEGSKA (reference sequence). J gave up 6 bases and V 3 bases, and 6 bases lay outside the gene matches. Written as DNA, the CDR3 is TGCAGTGCTAGTCATACAGGGGCCGATACGCAGTATTTT. This sequence encodes CSASHTGADTQYF.

This clonotype was seen only a few times. V usage is TRBV30 and J usage is TRBJ2-7, with 10 positions matching TRBD1. There are 13 residues in the CDR3. V dropped 5 bases and J dropped 5; count of bases not matched to a gene: 6. Germline V lookup: CDR1 GTSNPN, CDR2 SVGIG (reference sequence). The CDR3 DNA is TGTGCCTGGTCGACAGGGGGCAGGAACGAGCAGTACTTC. Its protein is CAWSTGGRNEQYF.

Note on this clonotype: This likely traces to a read error, being one base from a far larger clone. The CDR3 loop is CASSPYYLAGGKQETQYF. The CDR3 nucleotides read TGTGCCAGCAGCCCATACTACCTAGCGGGGGGCAAACAAGAGACCCAGTACTTC. V and J are TRBV7-2 and TRBJ2-1; 11 bases agree with TRBD2. The J call may be mistaken, given a closer DNA end match to TRBJ2-5. The CDR3 has 18 amino acids. Germline lookup yields CDR1 SGHTA and CDR2 FQGNSA.

Ten or more counts support this clonotype. This chain uses TRBV5-1 with TRBJ1-1, with D perhaps matching TRBD1 (5 bases). Trimming removed 1 base at V and 3 bases at J, with 16 bases between. The germline gives CDR1 SGHRS, CDR2 YFSETQ. This CDR3 is 16 amino acids long. As DNA, the CDR3 is TGCGCCAGCAGCTTGTATAGTGCGATGGGGGACACTGAAGCTTTCTTT. It is translated as CASSLYSAMGDTEAFF.

This clonotype has a count of ten or more. V and J are TRBV7-2 and TRBJ2-1, with a possible D match to TRBD1 (6 bases). There are 15 residues in the CDR3. Per the germline V gene, CDR1 is SGHTA and CDR2 is FQGNSA. Trimming pared 1 base from V and 9 bases from J, leaving 16 bases between. In DNA, the CDR3 is TGTGCCAGCAGCTTAGGTTACAGGGCCGAATCTGAGCAGTTCTTC. Protein sequence: CASSLGYRAESEQFF.

This clonotype was seen a handful of times. A much larger clone differs from this one at a single base, so this may be a read error. The conserved closing phenylalanine or tryptophan is absent in this CDR3, likely reflecting a read error. The chain couples TRBV2 to TRBJ1-1; D is possibly TRBD1 (6 bases). The length of the CDR3 is 14 residues. V lost 6 bases and J 4 bases, leaving 15 bases between the germline ends. Germline V gene sequence: CDR1 SNHLY, CDR2 FYNNEI. The CDR3 DNA follows: TGTGCCAGCAGCCTCCAGGCGGGGGCCACTGAAGCTTTCCTT. Translated: CASSLQAGATEAFL.

This clonotype was observed at least ten times. This sequence joins TRBV10-3 and TRBJ1-1; 7 bases are shared with TRBD1. This CDR3 region has 15 residues. Germline trimming cut 2 bases from V and 4 bases from J; bases unmatched to any gene: 7. Germline CDR1 is ENHRY and CDR2 is SYGVKD. CDR3 in DNA: TGTGCCATCAGTGAGGACAGGGCGGGGGGCACTGAAGCTTTCTTT. This translates into CAISEDRAGGTEAFF.

This clonotype has at least ten counts. The chain links TRBV11-2 to TRBJ2-7; weak D call: TRBD1 (6 bases). With 4 bases removed from V and 0 bases from J, the gap between germline ends came to 13 bases. Germline-derived CDR1 and CDR2 are SGHAT and FQNNGV. The CDR3 covers 15 residues. CDR3 sequence reads: CASSYGGRSSYEQYF. CDR3 nucleotides: TGTGCCAGCAGCTATGGGGGCAGAAGCTCCTACGAGCAGTACTTC.

This clonotype has ten or more counts. The V gene is TRBV2, the J gene TRBJ1-6; D uncertain. The CDR3 spans 13 residues. V was trimmed by 3 bases and J by 9 bases, leaving 9 bases between them. The germline V gene has CDR1 SNHLY and CDR2 FYNNEI. CDR3 in amino acids: CASSDTISSPLHF. DNA for the CDR3: TGTGCCAGCAGTGACACGATTAGTTCACCCCTCCACTTT.

This clonotype occurred many times. The rearrangement uses TRBV10-3 and TRBJ2-5; 10 bases agree with TRBD1. CDR1 is ENHRY, CDR2 SYGVKD, per germline. Unmatched junction bases numbered 7, after V lost 9 bases and J lost 3 bases. The CDR3 is made up of 14 amino acids. The CDR3 DNA follows: TGTGCCATATCCGGGACAGGGGCGAAAGAGACCCAGTACTTC. Translated: CAISGTGAKETQYF.

As to this clonotype: A much larger clone is a single base away; this may be a read error. J is TRBJ2-1 and V is TRBV18; tentatively, D is TRBD1 (5 bases). Germline assignment: CDR1 KGHSH and CDR2 LQKENI. The CDR3 runs to 13 residues. CDR3 loop: CASSLTWGGEQLF. The CDR3 bases are TGTGCCAGCTCACTGACTTGGGGCGGTGAGCAGCTCTTC.

This clonotype has at least ten counts. V and J are TRBV9 and TRBJ1-2, with 10 bases aligning to TRBD1. Trimming took 0 bases from V and 2 from J; bases not matched to a gene: 1. This CDR3 has 15 residues. Germline CDR1 reads SGDLS; CDR2 reads YYNGEE. CDR3 in DNA: TGTGCCAGCAGCGTAGAGGACAGGGGGAACTATGGCTACACCTTC. This translates into CASSVEDRGNYGYTF.

This clonotype was recorded a few times. This chain uses TRBV18 with TRBJ2-2; D uncertain. Germline V lookup: CDR1 KGHSH, CDR2 LQKENI. The CDR3 extends over 14 amino acids. V was shortened by 1 base and J by 4 bases, with 7 bases between the two germline ends. CDR3 bases: TGTGCCAGCTCACCACTACAGACCACCGGGGAGCTGTTTTTT. Encoded protein: CASSPLQTTGELFF.

This chain connects TRBV5-1 to TRBJ2-5, with a possible D match to TRBD1 (7 bases). This CDR3 contains 13 residues. Trimming took 4 bases from V and 6 from J, leaving 13 bases between them. Germline CDR1 is SGHRS and CDR2 is YFSETQ. CDR3 in DNA: TGCGCCAGCAGCCGCGGGACAGAACAGACCCAGTACTTC. Its protein is CASSRGTEQTQYF.

The chain combines TRBV7-9 with TRBJ2-5, with D possibly being TRBD2 (7 bases). The CDR3 has 14 amino acids. Looked up from germline, CDR1 is SEHNR and CDR2 is FQNEAQ (reference sequence). Trimming removed 5 bases at V and 3 bases at J, with 13 bases between. This CDR3 is CASSGGGGEETQYF. DNA for the CDR3: TGTGCCAGCAGCGGAGGGGGGGGTGAAGAGACCCAGTACTTC.

The chain uses TRBV3-1 and TRBJ1-2; D not resolved. Looked up from germline, CDR1 is LGHDT and CDR2 is YNNKEL (reference sequence). Deletions cut 3 bases from V and 2 bases from J, with 7 bases between. There are 13 residues in the CDR3. The CDR3 region has the DNA TGTGCCAGCAGCCACTACGGAAACTATGGCTACACCTTC. Translation gives CASSHYGNYGYTF.

This clonotype was observed at least ten times. The germline gene is not matched at one end of the junction; a read error may be the cause. V gene TRBV5-1 combines with J gene TRBJ2-3; 9 nucleotides line up with TRBD2. The CDR3 is made up of 16 amino acids. Germline values: CDR1 SGHRS, CDR2 YFSETQ. This chain's CDR3 is CASSTLSGGSPDTQYF. The CDR3 bases are TGTGCCAGCAGCACTCTTAGCGGGGGTTCCCCAGATACGCAGTATTTT.

The gene calls are TRBV10-3 and TRBJ2-6; possibly TRBD2 for D (6 bases). From germline, CDR1 is ENHRY and CDR2 SYGVKD. Trimming took 3 bases from V and 0 from J, leaving 6 bases between them. This CDR3 spans 15 amino acids. The CDR3 nucleotides read TGTGCCATCAGTGACGGGAGCTCTGGGGCCAACGTCCTGACTTTC. This codes for CAISDGSSGANVLTF.

This clonotype was observed many times. The rearrangement uses TRBV5-1 and TRBJ1-1; D gene ambiguous. The CDR3 is 14 amino acids. The germline V gene encodes CDR1 SGHRS and CDR2 YFSETQ. Trimming removed 2 bases at V and 4 bases at J, with 12 bases between. The CDR3 region is CASSLRLAGTEAFF. As DNA, the CDR3 is TGCGCCAGCAGCTTAAGGTTGGCCGGCACTGAAGCTTTCTTT.

This clonotype has only a few counts. This sequence joins TRBV2 and TRBJ1-4, with D unresolved. V was clipped by 2 bases and J by 4 bases, with 8 bases between them. This CDR3 is built from 14 residues. From germline, CDR1 is SNHLY and CDR2 FYNNEI. This chain's CDR3 is CASSESTSNEKLFF. For the CDR3, the DNA is TGTGCCAGCAGTGAATCGACAAGTAATGAAAAACTGTTTTTT.

The sample holds many counts of this clonotype. The chain carries TRBV27 and TRBJ2-5; D is possibly TRBD1 (7 bases). CDR1 MNHEY and CDR2 SMNVEV come from the germline V gene (reference sequence). V lost 9 bases and J 5 bases, leaving 13 bases between the germline ends. The length of the CDR3 is 12 residues. The CDR3 DNA sequence: TGTGCCAGTACAGGGGCGGGGGAGACCCAGTACTTC. This codes for CASTGAGETQYF.